Listed below are T cell receptor beta chains from one sample, sequenced in a study of T cells in localized non-small cell lung cancer. Clones were read by immunoSEQ multiplex PCR, and TCRdb kept only the in-frame ones, dropping some. The profile covers 20,000 to 30,000 clones, with 70% to 90% appearing a single time and 13% to 15% taken by the ten largest. The sample here was peripheral blood, taken before any cancer treatment. The receptor source for this set is a female donor at least 60 years old with stage I lung adenocarcinoma. Both conserved end residues are part of each CDR3. The D gene is left open where the match is weak. Expanded clones are given a class, and other clones once, few, many or no size at all.

V	size	J	D	DNA	CDR3
TRBV2	-	TRBJ2-7	-	TGTGCCAGCAGTGAAGCGCTTGCGGGGATTCGGGAGCAGTACTTC	CASSEALAGIREQYF
TRBV7-9	-	TRBJ2-5	-	TGTGCCAGCAGTCACGGCGGAGAGACCCAGTACTTC	CASSHGGETQYF
TRBV19	-	TRBJ1-5	-	TGTGCCAGTAGCAGGGCGTCGGGGCCCCAGCATTTT	CASSRASGPQHF
TRBV7-9	-	TRBJ2-2	-	TGTGCCAGCAGCGGTACCCTCGCGGGGCTGTTTTTT	CASSGTLAGLFF
TRBV9	-	TRBJ1-2	-	TGTGCCAGCAGCGCCCCACAGTCGGGCCCCTATGGCTACACCTTC	CASSAPQSGPYGYTF
TRBV4-1	-	TRBJ1-4	-	TGCGCCAGCAGCCTAGAGGACACTGCTTATGAAAAACTGTTTTTT	CASSLEDTAYEKLFF
TRBV29-1	-	TRBJ2-1	-	TGCAGCGTTGTCGGGGGCGCGGGGGTCAGCGAGCAGTTCTTC	CSVVGGAGVSEQFF
TRBV11-2	-	TRBJ1-5	TRBD1	TGTGCCAGCAGCTCGATGCTCCGACAGGGGACCCCCAATCAGCCCCAGCATTTT	CASSSMLRQGTPNQPQHF
TRBV7-3	-	TRBJ2-2	-	TGTGCCAGCAGCAACAGGGGCTCGGCGGGATGGGGGACCGGGGAGCTGTTTTTT	CASSNRGSAGWGTGELFF
TRBV7-3	-	TRBJ2-3	-	TGTGCCAGCAGCTTAGCTACAGCCAGAGATACGCAGTATTTT	CASSLATARDTQYF
TRBV5-4	-	TRBJ1-1	TRBD1	TGTGCCAGCAGTCGATTTTCGGACAGGGAGGGCACTGAAGCTTTCTTT	CASSRFSDREGTEAFF
TRBV4-1	-	TRBJ2-5	TRBD1	TGCGCCAGCAGCCAAGTACCAACAGGGGGAAGGGGAGAGACCCAGTACTTC	CASSQVPTGGRGETQYF
TRBV25-1	-	TRBJ1-2	-	TGTGCCAGCAGCCTGATAGGGACGGGGGAAGAAGGCTACACCTTC	CASSLIGTGEEGYTF
TRBV4-1	-	TRBJ1-2	-	TGCGCCAGCAGCCAGGCGGGAGGGTTTGGCTATGGCTACACCTTC	CASSQAGGFGYGYTF
TRBV9	few	TRBJ1-1	-	TGTGCCAGCAGCCAAGAGCGGGGGGAGAACACTGAAGCTTTCTTT	CASSQERGENTEAFF
TRBV6-5	-	TRBJ2-7	TRBD1	TGTGCCAGCAGAATTGGACAGGCGAACTCCTACGAGCAGTACTTC	CASRIGQANSYEQYF
TRBV11-3	-	TRBJ1-5	TRBD1	TGTGCCAGCAGCCGACCCCAGGGGGGGGGCGCCTATAGCAATCAGCCCCAGCATTTT	CASSRPQGGGAYSNQPQHF
TRBV5-6	-	TRBJ1-2	-	TGTGCCAGCAGCCTGACAGGCCTCCTAGGCTATGGCTACACCTTC	CASSLTGLLGYGYTF
TRBV15	-	TRBJ2-2	-	TGTGCCACCAGCAGAGATCTAGGGAACACCGGGGAGCTGTTTTTT	CATSRDLGNTGELFF
TRBV27	once	TRBJ2-7	TRBD1	TGTGCCAGCAGTCGGGACAGGACCTACGAGCAGTACTTC	CASSRDRTYEQYF
TRBV10-2	-	TRBJ2-5	-	TGCGCCAGCAGTGAGACAGGGCGTTTAAAGACCCAGTACTTC	CASSETGRLKTQYF
TRBV29-1	once	TRBJ1-2	-	TGCAGCGTTGGGGGGCCGGAGGGGCCGCGCGGGGGCTACACCTTC	CSVGGPEGPRGGYTF
TRBV6-1	-	TRBJ1-6	-	TGTGCCAGCAGGTGGGGGGCCGATTCACCCCTCCACTTT	CASRWGADSPLHF
TRBV29-1	-	TRBJ1-2	TRBD1	TGCACCGGTGGGACAGGAAGTGGCTACACCTTC	CTGGTGSGYTF
TRBV2	-	TRBJ1-2	-	TGTGCCAGCAGTGAAGCGCCTCAGGGCGGCTATGGCTACACCTTC	CASSEAPQGGYGYTF
TRBV6-5	-	TRBJ2-7	TRBD1	TGTGCCAGCAGTTACCGGGACAGGGGCTACGAGCAGTACTTC	CASSYRDRGYEQYF
TRBV6-1	-	TRBJ2-1	TRBD1	TGTGCCTCCGCCGGGGGGACAGGGTCCTACAATGAGCAGTTCTTC	CASAGGTGSYNEQFF
TRBV19	-	TRBJ1-4	TRBD1	TGTGCCAGTAGTGAAACAGGGGGTGAAAAACTGTTTTTT	CASSETGGEKLFF